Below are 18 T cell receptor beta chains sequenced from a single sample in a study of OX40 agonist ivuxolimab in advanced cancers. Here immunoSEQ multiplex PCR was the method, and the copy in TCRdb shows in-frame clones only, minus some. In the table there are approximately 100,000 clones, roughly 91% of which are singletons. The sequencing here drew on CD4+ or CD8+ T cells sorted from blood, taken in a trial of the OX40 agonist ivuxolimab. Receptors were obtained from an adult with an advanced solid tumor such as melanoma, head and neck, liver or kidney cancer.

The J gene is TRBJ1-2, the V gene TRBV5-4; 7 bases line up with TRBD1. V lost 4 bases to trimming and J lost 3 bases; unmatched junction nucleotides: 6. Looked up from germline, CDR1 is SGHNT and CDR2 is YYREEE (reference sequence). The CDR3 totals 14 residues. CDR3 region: CASSRYRGDYGYTF. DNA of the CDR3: TGTGCCAGCAGCCGCTACAGGGGCGACTATGGCTACACCTTC.

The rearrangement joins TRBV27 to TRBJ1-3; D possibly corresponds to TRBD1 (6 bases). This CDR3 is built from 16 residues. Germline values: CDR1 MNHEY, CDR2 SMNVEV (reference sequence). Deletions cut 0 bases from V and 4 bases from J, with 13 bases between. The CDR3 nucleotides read TGTGCCAGCAGTTTATCGAGGCGGACAGTAGGAAACACCATATATTTT. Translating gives CASSLSRRTVGNTIYF.

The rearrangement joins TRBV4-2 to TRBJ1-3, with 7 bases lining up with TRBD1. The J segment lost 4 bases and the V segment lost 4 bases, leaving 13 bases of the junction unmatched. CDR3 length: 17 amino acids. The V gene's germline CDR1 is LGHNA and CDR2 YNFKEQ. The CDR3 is CASSPPFATGQGNTIYF. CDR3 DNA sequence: TGTGCCAGCAGCCCGCCTTTCGCGACAGGGCAAGGAAACACCATATATTTT.

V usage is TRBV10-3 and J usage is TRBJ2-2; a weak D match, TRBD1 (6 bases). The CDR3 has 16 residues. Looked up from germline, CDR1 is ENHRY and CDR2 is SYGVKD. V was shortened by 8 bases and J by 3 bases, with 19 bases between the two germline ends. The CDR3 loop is CAIGQGSVPDTGELFF. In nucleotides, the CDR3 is TGTGCCATCGGGCAGGGGAGCGTACCCGACACCGGGGAGCTGTTTTTT.

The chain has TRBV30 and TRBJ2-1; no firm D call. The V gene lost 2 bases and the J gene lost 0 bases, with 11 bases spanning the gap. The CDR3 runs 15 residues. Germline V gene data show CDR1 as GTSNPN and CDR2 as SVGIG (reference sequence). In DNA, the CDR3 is TGTGCCTGGAGTTCCGACCCGAGCTCCTACAATGAGCAGTTCTTC. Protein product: CAWSSDPSSYNEQFF.

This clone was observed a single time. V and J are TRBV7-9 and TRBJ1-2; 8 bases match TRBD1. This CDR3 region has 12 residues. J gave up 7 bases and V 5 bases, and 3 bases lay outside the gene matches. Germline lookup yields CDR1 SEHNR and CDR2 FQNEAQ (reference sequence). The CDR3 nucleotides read TGTGCCAGCAGCCCCGACAGGGGTGGCTACACCTTC. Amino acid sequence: CASSPDRGGYTF.

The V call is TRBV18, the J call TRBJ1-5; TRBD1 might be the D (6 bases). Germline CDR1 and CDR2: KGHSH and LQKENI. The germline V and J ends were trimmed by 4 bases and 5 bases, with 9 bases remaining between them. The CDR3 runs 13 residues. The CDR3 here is CASSRSGDQPQHF. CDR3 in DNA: TGTGCCAGCTCACGGTCAGGGGATCAGCCCCAGCATTTT.

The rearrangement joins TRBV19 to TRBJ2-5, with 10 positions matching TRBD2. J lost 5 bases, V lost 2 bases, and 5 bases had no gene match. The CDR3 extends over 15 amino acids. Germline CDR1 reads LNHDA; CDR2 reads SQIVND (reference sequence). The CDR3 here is CASSILAGVGETQYF. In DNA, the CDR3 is TGTGCCAGTAGTATACTAGCGGGAGTAGGGGAGACCCAGTACTTC.

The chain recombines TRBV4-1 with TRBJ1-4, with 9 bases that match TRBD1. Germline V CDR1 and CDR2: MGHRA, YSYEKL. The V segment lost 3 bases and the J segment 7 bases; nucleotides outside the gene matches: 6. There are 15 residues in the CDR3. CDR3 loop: CASSHYRGRGEKLFF. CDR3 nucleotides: TGCGCCAGCAGCCATTACAGGGGGCGCGGTGAAAAACTGTTTTTT.

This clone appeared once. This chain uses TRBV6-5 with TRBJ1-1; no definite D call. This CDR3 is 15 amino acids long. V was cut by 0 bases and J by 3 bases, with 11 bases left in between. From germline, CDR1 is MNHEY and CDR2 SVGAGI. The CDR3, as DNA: TGTGCCAGCAGTTACTCTTTGAGGCTCCACACTGAAGCTTTCTTT. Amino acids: CASSYSLRLHTEAFF.

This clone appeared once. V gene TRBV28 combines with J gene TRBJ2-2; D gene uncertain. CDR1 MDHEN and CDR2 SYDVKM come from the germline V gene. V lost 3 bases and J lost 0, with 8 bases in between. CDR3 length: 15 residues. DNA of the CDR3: TGTGCCAGCAGTTTTCCCCCAGCGAACACCGGGGAGCTGTTTTTT. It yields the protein CASSFPPANTGELFF.

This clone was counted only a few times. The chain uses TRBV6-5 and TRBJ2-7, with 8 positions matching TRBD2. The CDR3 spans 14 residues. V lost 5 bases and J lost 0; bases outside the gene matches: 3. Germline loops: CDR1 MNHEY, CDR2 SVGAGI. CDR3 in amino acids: CASSLAGRSYEQYF. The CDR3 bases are TGTGCCAGCAGTCTAGCGGGCCGCTCCTACGAGCAGTACTTC.

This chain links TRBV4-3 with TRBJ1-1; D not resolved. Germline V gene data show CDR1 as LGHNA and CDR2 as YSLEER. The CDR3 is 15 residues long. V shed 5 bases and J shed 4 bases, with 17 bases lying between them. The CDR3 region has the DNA TGCGCCAGCAGCGAAGTCCAGGCAGCGGCCACTGAAGCTTTCTTT. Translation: CASSEVQAAATEAFF.

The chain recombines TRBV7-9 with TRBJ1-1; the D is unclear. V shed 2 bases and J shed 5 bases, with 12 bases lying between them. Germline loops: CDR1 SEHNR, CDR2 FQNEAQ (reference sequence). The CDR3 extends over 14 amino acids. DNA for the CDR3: TGTGCCAGCAGCTTACGTAGGTCGGGGACTGAAGCTTTCTTT. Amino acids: CASSLRRSGTEAFF.

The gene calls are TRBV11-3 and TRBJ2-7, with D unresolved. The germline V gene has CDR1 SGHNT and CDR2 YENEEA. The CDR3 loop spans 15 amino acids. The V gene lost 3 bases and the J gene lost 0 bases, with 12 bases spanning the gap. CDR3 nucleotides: TGTGCCAGCAGCTTTGGGGTCTGGAGCTCCTACGAGCAGTACTTC. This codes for CASSFGVWSSYEQYF.

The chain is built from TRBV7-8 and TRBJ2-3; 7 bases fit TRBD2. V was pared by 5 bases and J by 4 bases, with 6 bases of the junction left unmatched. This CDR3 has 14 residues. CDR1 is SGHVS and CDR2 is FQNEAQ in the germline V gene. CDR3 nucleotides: TGTGCCAGCAGCAATGGACTAGTCCCAGATACGCAGTATTTT. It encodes CASSNGLVPDTQYF.

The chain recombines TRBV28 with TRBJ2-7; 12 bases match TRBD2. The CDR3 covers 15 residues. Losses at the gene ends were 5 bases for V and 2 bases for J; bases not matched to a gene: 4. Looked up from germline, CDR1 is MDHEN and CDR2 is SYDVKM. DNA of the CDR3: TGTGCCAGCAGTCCCAGACTAGCGGGGGCCTACGAGCAGTACTTC. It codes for CASSPRLAGAYEQYF.

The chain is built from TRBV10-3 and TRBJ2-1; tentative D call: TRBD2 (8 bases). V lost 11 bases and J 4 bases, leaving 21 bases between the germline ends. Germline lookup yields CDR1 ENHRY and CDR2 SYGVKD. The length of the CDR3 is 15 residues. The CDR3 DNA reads TGTGCCGCCAAGTCCGGGAGGGGGCTTTACAATGAGCAGTTCTTC. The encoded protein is CAAKSGRGLYNEQFF.